This T cell receptor (beta chain) was captured by sequencing in a study of blood T cells in healthy people across ages. Findings and limits, study-wide: Older individuals had lower TCR beta diversity per million T cells (the decline was roughly linear). The unknown donor CMV status may have confounded expanded clonotype changes.

Points on this clonotype: Its specificity is not known.

The use of a sample-barcoded 5' primer and a J-beta primer mix characterized a second PCR of about 7 to 12 cycles. Each TCR beta cDNA got a 12-nucleotide random molecular identifier. TCRdb re-called the 5' RACE reads through MiXCR, storing one row per CDR3 protein. This table has roughly 1,500,000 distinct CDR3 sequences, about 31% appearing once. Looked up from germline, CDR1 is DFQATT and CDR2 is SNEGSKA (reference sequence). Trimming cost V 4 bases and J 2 bases; bases outside gene matches: 9. The CDR3 consists of 15 residues. Sequenced sample: blood. The TCR sequence derives from a woman under 40 in good health. V usage is TRBV20-1 and J usage is TRBJ2-7; 9 bases match TRBD2. The CDR3 loop reads CSATWALAGTYEQYF. The CDR3 DNA follows: TGCAGTGCTACCTGGGCCCTAGCGGGGACCTACGAGCAGTACTTC.